One sample yielded the 25 T cell receptor beta chains listed below, sequenced in a study of control samples from healthy donors and cancer patients. Only in-frame clones appear in the TCRdb table, and some are missing; sequencing was by immunoSEQ multiplex PCR. The sample records roughly 400,000 clones, about nine tenths being singletons. Sequencing was carried out using PBMCs. The origin of the receptors is a man aged 35-49 years with head and neck cancer.

The chain joins TRBV6-2 or TRBV6-3 to TRBJ2-7; D is tentatively TRBD1 or TRBD2 (5 bases each). Germline CDR1 MNHEY, CDR2 SVGEGT. The ends were cut back, 0 bases at V and 2 bases at J, with 11 bases in the middle. The CDR3 covers 15 residues. The CDR3 DNA follows: TGTGCCAGCAGTTACTCGAGGGGTTTTGCCTACGAGCAGTACTTC. Its translation is CASSYSRGFAYEQYF.

This chain uses TRBV11-2 with TRBJ2-7, with TRBD1 matching over 7 bases. Germline CDR1 SGHAT, CDR2 FQNNGV. This CDR3 region has 15 residues. The V segment lost 6 bases and the J segment 0 bases; nucleotides outside the gene matches: 8. Here the CDR3 DNA reads TGTGCCAGCAGTCCACAGGGGTCGCCCTCCTACGAGCAGTACTTC. Translating it yields CASSPQGSPSYEQYF. Supplemented by reference TRBV11-2 and TRBJ2-7, the full variable domain reads EAGVAQSPRYKIIEKRQSVAFWCNPISGHATLYWYQQILGQGPKLLIQFQNNGVVDDSQLPKDRFSAERLKGVDSTLKIQPAKLEDSAVYLCASSPQGSPSYEQYFGPGTRLTVT.

The sample holds one count of this clone. The CDR3 is CASSLILAGGSDTQYF. The CDR3 DNA reads TGTGCCAGCAGCTTAATCTTAGCGGGAGGTTCAGATACGCAGTATTTT. The gene calls are TRBV7-3 and TRBJ2-3; 10 bases line up with TRBD2. With V trimmed by 1 base and J by 4 bases, 5 bases remained unmatched. CDR3 length: 16 residues. The germline V gene encodes CDR1 SGHTA and CDR2 FQGTGA.

This chain uses TRBV3-1 (or the pseudogene TRBV3-2) with TRBJ2-1; D is ambiguous. CDR1 and CDR2 from the germline V gene are LGHDT and YNNKEL (reference sequence). The CDR3 sequence is 14 residues long. The V end was cut by 4 bases, the J end by 12 bases, with 19 bases between. This CDR3 is CASSLTFSHRMQFF. The CDR3 DNA sequence: TGTGCCAGCAGCCTGACCTTTAGCCATCGGATGCAGTTCTTC.

V usage is TRBV9 and J usage is TRBJ2-1, with D unclear. Germline V gives CDR1 SGDLS, CDR2 YYNGEE. CDR3 length equals 15 residues. The germline V and J ends were trimmed by 0 bases and 0 bases, with 7 bases remaining between them. The CDR3 nucleotides are TGTGCCAGCAGCGTAGACGCGAGCTCCTACAATGAGCAGTTCTTC. Amino acids: CASSVDASSYNEQFF.

The rearrangement joins TRBV7-8 to TRBJ2-7, with 9 bases that match TRBD2. Trimming removed 7 bases from V and 3 bases from J; junction bases left unmatched: 7. The CDR3 extends over 14 amino acids. Germline V CDR1 and CDR2: SGHVS, FQNEAQ. This CDR3 reads CASNRNSGSYEQYF. CDR3 DNA: TGTGCCAGCAACAGAAATAGCGGGAGCTACGAGCAGTACTTC.

The chain uses TRBV7-3 and TRBJ2-1; D possibly corresponds to TRBD2 (5 bases). This CDR3 has 16 residues. Per the germline V gene, CDR1 is SGHTA and CDR2 is FQGTGA. V lost 0 bases, J lost 2 bases, and 11 bases lay in between. The CDR3 nucleotides are TGTGCCAGCAGCTTAACTGCTGGACTCACCTACAATGAGCAGTTCTTC. It encodes CASSLTAGLTYNEQFF.

The chain recombines TRBV23-1 with TRBJ2-5, with D tentatively TRBD1 (5 bases). TRBV23-1 counts as an open reading frame of uncertain function. Trimming pared 0 bases from V and 5 bases from J, leaving 13 bases between. The CDR3 spans 15 residues. The CDR3 DNA sequence: TGCGCCAGCAGTCAATCTTGCCACCCAGGGGAGACCCAGTACTTC. This codes for CASSQSCHPGETQYF.

This chain links TRBV20-1 with TRBJ1-5; D gene ambiguous. Per the germline V gene, CDR1 is DFQATT and CDR2 is SNEGSKA (reference sequence). This CDR3 region has 11 residues. Trimming cost V 3 bases and J 6 bases, with 6 bases left between them. The CDR3: CSASNPQPQHF. The CDR3 nucleotides read TGCAGTGCTAGTAACCCTCAGCCCCAGCATTTT.

Comments on this clone: Other DNA sequences in this sample translate to the same CDR3. DNA for the CDR3: TGTGCCAGCACCCAGGGACGGTTCTACGAGCAGTACTTC. It is translated as CASTQGRFYEQYF. The chain couples TRBV11-1 to TRBJ2-7, with D perhaps assigned TRBD1 or TRBD2 (5 bases each). Germline values: CDR1 SGHAT, CDR2 FQDESV (reference sequence). V was shortened by 7 bases and J by 3 bases, with 13 bases between the two germline ends. The length of the CDR3 is 13 residues.

This chain connects TRBV5-1 to TRBJ2-7; 9 nucleotides agree with TRBD1. J gave up 3 bases and V 4 bases, and 8 bases lay outside the gene matches. The CDR3 runs to 15 residues. Germline loops: CDR1 SGHRS, CDR2 YFSETQ. CDR3 sequence (DNA): TGCGCCAGCAGCGTATCCGGGACAGGGAACTACGAGCAGTACTTC. Translating gives CASSVSGTGNYEQYF.

Written as DNA, the CDR3 is TGTGCCAGCAGCGCTCGGACGGTATTAGGGGATAACACTGAAGCTTTCTTT. Translation gives CASSARTVLGDNTEAFF. The V gene is TRBV9, the J gene TRBJ1-1; tentatively, D is TRBD1 (5 bases). CDR3 length: 17 amino acids. Germline values: CDR1 SGDLS, CDR2 YYNGEE. Trimming cost V 3 bases and J 2 bases, with 20 bases left between them.

CDR3 sequence: CASSQGQNRQETQYF. The CDR3 coding sequence is TGCGCCAGCAGCCAAGGACAGAACCGGCAAGAGACCCAGTACTTC. The rearrangement links TRBV4-3 to TRBJ2-5; D may be TRBD1 (5 bases). This CDR3 is 15 amino acids long. CDR1 is LGHNA, CDR2 YSLEER, per germline. Trimming left V 1 base short and J 2 bases short, with 11 bases between.

The V and J genes are TRBV2 and TRBJ1-1; D remains ambiguous. The CDR3 covers 12 residues. V was clipped by 8 bases and J by 4 bases, with 11 bases between them. CDR1 SNHLY and CDR2 FYNNEI come from the germline V gene. The DNA of the CDR3 is TGTGCCAGCCGATGGGTTGGCACTGAAGCTTTCTTT. It translates to CASRWVGTEAFF.

CDR3 in amino acids: CASSLAAGGHNEQFF. CDR3 nucleotide sequence: TGTGCCAGCAGCTTAGCGGCAGGGGGCCACAATGAGCAGTTCTTC. V and J are TRBV7-2 and TRBJ2-1; 8 nucleotides match TRBD1. CDR1 and CDR2 from the germline V gene are SGHTA and FQGNSA. Trimming took 0 bases from V and 5 from J; bases not matched to a gene: 3. The CDR3 extends over 15 amino acids.

The chain employs TRBV28 and TRBJ2-1; the D gene is possibly TRBD2 (6 bases). V shed 6 bases and J shed 5 bases, with 17 bases lying between them. Germline CDR1 reads MDHEN; CDR2 reads SYDVKM. The CDR3 contains 15 residues. DNA of the CDR3: TGTGCCAGCAGGTCCGGGATCCTAGCGCACAATGAGCAGTTCTTC. Protein sequence: CASRSGILAHNEQFF. Using reference TRBV28 and TRBJ2-1 for the parts outside the CDR3, the full variable domain is DVKVTQSSRYLVKRTGEKVFLECVQDMDHENMFWYRQDPGLGLRLIYFSYDVKMKEKGDIPEGYSVSREKKERFSLILESASTNQTSMYLCASRSGILAHNEQFFGPGTRLTVL.

The rearrangement links TRBV5-1 to TRBJ1-1; 8 bases fit TRBD1. This CDR3 has 16 amino acids. Germline V gene sequence: CDR1 SGHRS, CDR2 YFSETQ. V shed 4 bases, J shed 0 bases, and the junction held 8 bases outside the gene matches. The CDR3 here is CASSRNGQGVNTEAFF. In DNA, the CDR3 is TGCGCCAGCAGCCGAAACGGACAGGGCGTGAACACTGAAGCTTTCTTT.

This rearrangement joins TRBV5-4 to TRBJ2-7, with D perhaps TRBD1 or TRBD2 (5 bases each). The CDR3 totals 15 residues. The V and J ends lost 1 base and 0 bases respectively, with 11 bases between them. Germline CDR1 and CDR2: SGHNT and YYREEE (reference sequence). DNA for the CDR3: TGTGCCAGCAGCTTGCGGGGCGGAAGCTCCTACGAGCAGTACTTC. Translating gives CASSLRGGSSYEQYF.

J is TRBJ1-6 and V is TRBV18, with D unclear. The V and J ends lost 3 bases and 9 bases respectively, with 12 bases between them. The CDR3 runs to 14 residues. Germline V gene sequence: CDR1 KGHSH, CDR2 LQKENI. The CDR3 nucleotides read TGTGCCAGCTCACCGGACGGGGTTGCTTCACCCCTCCACTTT. Translating gives CASSPDGVASPLHF.

This clone was seen only a few times. This chain joins TRBV10-3 and TRBJ1-1; tentatively, D is TRBD1 (6 bases). This CDR3 contains 14 residues. The V end lost 9 bases, the J end lost 5 bases, and 19 bases lay between the germline ends. Germline CDR1 and CDR2: ENHRY and SYGVKD. The CDR3 DNA reads as TGTGCCATATCGTTGGGGACACAAAGGACTGAAGCTTTCTTT. It encodes CAISLGTQRTEAFF.

The rearrangement joins TRBV27 to TRBJ2-2; a possible D gene is TRBD2 (5 bases). V gave up 0 bases and J gave up 5 bases, with 16 bases separating them. CDR3 length: 17 residues. CDR1 is MNHEY, CDR2 SMNVEV, per germline (reference sequence). The DNA for the CDR3 is TGTGCCAGCAGTTTATCGGTACGGGAATTTGAGACCGGGGAGCTGTTTTTT. Its protein product is CASSLSVREFETGELFF.

With respect to this clone: The sample holds other DNA sequences that translate to the same CDR3. The V call is TRBV9, the J call TRBJ2-1; perhaps TRBD1 as D (5 bases). Trimming stripped 0 bases from V and 4 bases from J, with 11 bases between. Per germline, CDR1 SGDLS and CDR2 YYNGEE. The CDR3 runs 15 residues. CDR3: CASSVAGQGYNEQFF. The CDR3 nucleotides read TGTGCCAGCAGCGTAGCAGGCCAGGGTTACAATGAGCAGTTCTTC.

This clone has a single count. The chain has TRBV5-5 and TRBJ2-1, with a possible D match to TRBD2 (6 bases). The CDR3 contains 14 residues. CDR1 is SGHKS and CDR2 is YYEKEE in the germline V gene (reference sequence). Trimming cost V 0 bases and J 8 bases, with 12 bases left between them. The CDR3 is CASSLVGTRDEQFF. The DNA for the CDR3 is TGTGCCAGCAGCTTGGTTGGGACTCGTGATGAGCAGTTCTTC.

The chain couples TRBV5-1 to TRBJ2-3, with 12 positions matching TRBD2. CDR3 length equals 17 residues. Germline V CDR1 and CDR2: SGHRS, YFSETQ. J was trimmed by 4 bases and V by 3 bases; bases with no gene match: 9. The CDR3 bases are TGCGCCAGCAGCTACACTAGCGGGGGGCGAGGGCCAGATACGCAGTATTTT. Its protein product is CASSYTSGGRGPDTQYF.

This clone was recorded a few times. The chain recombines TRBV14 with TRBJ2-1; 7 bases are a match to TRBD2. CDR1 SGHDN and CDR2 FVKESK come from the germline V gene. After removal of 4 bases from V and 9 bases from J, the junction contained 12 bases not matched to a gene. The CDR3 totals 15 residues. The CDR3 DNA follows: TGTGCCAGCAGCCCAAGCATGACGGGGGGAGGTGAGCAGTTCTTC. Its protein is CASSPSMTGGGEQFF.